This TCR beta chain was sequenced during a study of T cells after yellow fever vaccination. For the study at large: Libraries from low-cell-number fractions were prepared with the SMART-Seq v4 Ultra Low Input RNA kit.

Overall study results and limits: In post-booster samples, most primary-vaccination clones reappeared (about 95% CD4, about 90% CD8). A limited proportion of clonotypes was detected within both the CD4 and CD8 compartments. FACS-sorted repertoires could harbor abundant contaminating bulk-population clonotypes.

Only a few counts were recorded for this clonotype. Its antigen is unknown. TCRdb fed the 5' RACE reads into MiXCR, producing one record per CDR3 protein. The data show around 400,000 distinct CDR3 sequences, with more than 9% seen just once and 18% held by the top ten. Germline CDR1 MNHNS, CDR2 SASEGT. There are 14 residues in the CDR3. With 7 bases removed from V and 3 bases from J, the gap between germline ends came to 13 bases. The chain joins TRBV6-1 to TRBJ1-3, with D uncertain. This sample comprised PBMCs, obtained on the day of the first yellow fever vaccination. This clonotype was sampled from a man younger than 35 who received the YFV17D yellow fever vaccine. CDR3 in amino acids: CASIPDGVGNTIYF. DNA for the CDR3: TGTGCCAGCATCCCGGACGGGGTTGGAAACACCATATATTTT.